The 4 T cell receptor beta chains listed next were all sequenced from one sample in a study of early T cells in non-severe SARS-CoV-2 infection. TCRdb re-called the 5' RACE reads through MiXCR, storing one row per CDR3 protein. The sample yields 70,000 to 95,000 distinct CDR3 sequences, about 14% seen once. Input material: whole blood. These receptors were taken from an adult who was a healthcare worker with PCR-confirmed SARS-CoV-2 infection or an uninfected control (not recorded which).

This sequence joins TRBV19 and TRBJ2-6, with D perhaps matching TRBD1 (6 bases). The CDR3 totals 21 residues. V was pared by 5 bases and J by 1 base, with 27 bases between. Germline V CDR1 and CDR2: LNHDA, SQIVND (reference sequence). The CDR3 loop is CASSSLRDPRGPLSGANVLTF. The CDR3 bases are TGTGCCAGTAGTTCTCTCCGGGACCCCAGGGGCCCCTTGTCTGGGGCCAACGTCCTGACTTTC.

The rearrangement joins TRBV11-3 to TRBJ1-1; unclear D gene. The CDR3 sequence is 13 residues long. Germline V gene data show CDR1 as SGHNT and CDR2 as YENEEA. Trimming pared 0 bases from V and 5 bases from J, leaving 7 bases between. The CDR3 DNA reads TGTGCCAGCAGCTTAGATCCCCGTACTGAAGCTTTCTTT. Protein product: CASSLDPRTEAFF.

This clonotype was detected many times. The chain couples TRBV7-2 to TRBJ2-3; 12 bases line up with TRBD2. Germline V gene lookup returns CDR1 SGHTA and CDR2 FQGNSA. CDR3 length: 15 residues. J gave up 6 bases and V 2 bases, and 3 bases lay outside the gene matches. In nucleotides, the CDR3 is TGTGCCAGCAGCTTACTAGCGGGGGGGCCCGATACGCAGTATTTT. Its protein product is CASSLLAGGPDTQYF.

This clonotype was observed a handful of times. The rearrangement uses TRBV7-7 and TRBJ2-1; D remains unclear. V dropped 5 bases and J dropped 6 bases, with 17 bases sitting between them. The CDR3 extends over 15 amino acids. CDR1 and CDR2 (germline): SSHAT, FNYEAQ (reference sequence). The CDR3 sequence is CASSAGLPPLNEQFF. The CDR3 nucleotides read TGTGCCAGCAGCGCCGGCTTACCCCCGCTCAATGAGCAGTTCTTC.